Shown below are 11 T cell receptor beta chains from a single sample sequenced in a study of blood T cell repertoires in COVID-19. Assay: immunoSEQ multiplex PCR; the TCRdb copy retains only in-frame clones and omits some. The table records under 200,000 clones, about 93% of them present only once. Sequencing was done on a sample of peripheral blood. Receptor source: a man aged 45 to 65 with acute or convalescent COVID-19.

This clone appeared a few times. This chain links TRBV5-4 with TRBJ1-6; 7 nucleotides match TRBD1. V lost 4 bases and J lost 6; bases outside the gene matches: 10. Germline CDR1 reads SGHNT; CDR2 reads YYREEE (reference sequence). The CDR3 sequence is 16 residues long. CDR3 loop: CASSTRTGDSNSPLHF. The CDR3 bases are TGTGCCAGCAGCACCCGGACTGGGGACAGTAATTCACCCCTCCACTTT.

The chain joins TRBV27 to TRBJ1-2; D gene unclear. In germline, CDR1 is MNHEY, CDR2 SMNVEV (reference sequence). This CDR3 has 15 amino acids. Trimming stripped 2 bases from V and 4 bases from J, with 14 bases between. The CDR3 loop reads CASSLEGGLGYGYTF. In nucleotides, the CDR3 is TGTGCCAGCAGTTTAGAAGGAGGGCTTGGCTATGGCTACACCTTC.

The J gene is TRBJ2-3, the V gene TRBV28; no firm D call. Per germline, CDR1 MDHEN and CDR2 SYDVKM. Trimming took off 5 bases at V and 2 bases at J, with 23 bases between the two ends. CDR3 length: 18 residues. CDR3 sequence (DNA): TGTGCCAGCAGTCCCCCGGGTCCTAGGCCCCATTACACAGATACGCAGTATTTT. This encodes CASSPPGPRPHYTDTQYF. Complete variable domain (other parts from reference TRBV28 and TRBJ2-3): DVKVTQSSRYLVKRTGEKVFLECVQDMDHENMFWYRQDPGLGLRLIYFSYDVKMKEKGDIPEGYSVSREKKERFSLILESASTNQTSMYLCASSPPGPRPHYTDTQYFGPGTRLTVL.

The rearrangement joins TRBV14 to TRBJ2-7; maybe TRBD1 (5 bases). The CDR3 runs 15 residues. CDR1 is SGHDN, CDR2 FVKESK, per germline. V lost 1 base to trimming and J lost 4 bases, with 14 bases between them. For the CDR3, the DNA is TGTGCCAGCAGCCAAGGTGAGACAGACACTTACGAGCAGTACTTC. As protein: CASSQGETDTYEQYF.

The rearrangement joins TRBV18 to TRBJ2-7; 8 bases are a match to TRBD1. This CDR3 comprises 13 residues. Per the germline V gene, CDR1 is KGHSH and CDR2 is LQKENI. J lost 6 bases, V lost 3 bases, and 4 bases had no gene match. Written as DNA, the CDR3 is TGTGCCAGCTCACCGGGACAGGTCATCGAGCAGTACTTC. This encodes CASSPGQVIEQYF.

The chain recombines TRBV28 with TRBJ1-4; tentative D call: TRBD1 (5 bases). Trimming pared 1 base from V and 3 bases from J, leaving 15 bases between. The length of the CDR3 is 17 residues. Germline CDR1 reads MDHEN; CDR2 reads SYDVKM. CDR3 amino acids: CASSLLRQGRANEKLFF. CDR3 nucleotide sequence: TGTGCCAGCAGTTTATTGAGGCAGGGCAGGGCTAATGAAAAACTGTTTTTT. The full variable domain, completed using reference TRBV28 and TRBJ1-4, is DVKVTQSSRYLVKRTGEKVFLECVQDMDHENMFWYRQDPGLGLRLIYFSYDVKMKEKGDIPEGYSVSREKKERFSLILESASTNQTSMYLCASSLLRQGRANEKLFFGSGTQLSVL.

V usage is TRBV28 and J usage is TRBJ2-2; TRBD1 aligns across 7 bases. CDR3 length: 16 amino acids. CDR1 and CDR2 (germline): MDHEN, SYDVKM. Unmatched junction bases numbered 6, after V lost 1 base and J lost 4 bases. The CDR3 nucleotides read TGTGCCAGCAGTTTATATGAGGGGGCGGGCACCGGGGAGCTGTTTTTT. This gives the protein CASSLYEGAGTGELFF.

CDR3 nucleotide sequence: TGTGCCAGCAGCTTAGTCGGCAGGGCTGACTACGAGCAGTACTTC. Amino acid sequence: CASSLVGRADYEQYF. This chain links TRBV7-9 with TRBJ2-7, with a tentative D call TRBD1 (5 bases). V gave up 1 base and J gave up 3 bases, with 13 bases separating them. The CDR3 runs 15 residues. Germline V gives CDR1 SEHNR, CDR2 FQNEAQ (reference sequence).

V gene TRBV11-2 combines with J gene TRBJ2-1, with TRBD1 as a possible D gene (5 bases). CDR1 is SGHAT, CDR2 FQNNGV, per germline. The V end was cut by 0 bases, the J end by 4 bases, with 19 bases between. The CDR3 has 18 amino acids. The DNA of the CDR3 is TGTGCCAGCAGCTTAGATCTGGGCGTACTGAAGGGGTACAATGAGCAGTTCTTC. As protein: CASSLDLGVLKGYNEQFF.

This clone was found once. This chain connects TRBV18 to TRBJ2-3; D is unresolved. The CDR3 sequence is 13 residues long. The V and J ends lost 3 bases and 2 bases respectively, with 6 bases between them. CDR1 and CDR2 from the germline V gene are KGHSH and LQKENI. CDR3 coding DNA: TGTGCCAGCTCACCTGAGAACACAGATACGCAGTATTTT. It codes for CASSPENTDTQYF.

The chain has TRBV11-2 and TRBJ2-7; D is perhaps TRBD2 (6 bases). V was trimmed by 3 bases and J by 3 bases, leaving 6 bases between them. The CDR3 totals 12 residues. Per the germline V gene, CDR1 is SGHAT and CDR2 is FQNNGV. Written as DNA, the CDR3 is TGTGCCAGCAGCTTGGAGGGCTACGAGCAGTACGTC. Amino acid sequence: CASSLEGYEQYV.